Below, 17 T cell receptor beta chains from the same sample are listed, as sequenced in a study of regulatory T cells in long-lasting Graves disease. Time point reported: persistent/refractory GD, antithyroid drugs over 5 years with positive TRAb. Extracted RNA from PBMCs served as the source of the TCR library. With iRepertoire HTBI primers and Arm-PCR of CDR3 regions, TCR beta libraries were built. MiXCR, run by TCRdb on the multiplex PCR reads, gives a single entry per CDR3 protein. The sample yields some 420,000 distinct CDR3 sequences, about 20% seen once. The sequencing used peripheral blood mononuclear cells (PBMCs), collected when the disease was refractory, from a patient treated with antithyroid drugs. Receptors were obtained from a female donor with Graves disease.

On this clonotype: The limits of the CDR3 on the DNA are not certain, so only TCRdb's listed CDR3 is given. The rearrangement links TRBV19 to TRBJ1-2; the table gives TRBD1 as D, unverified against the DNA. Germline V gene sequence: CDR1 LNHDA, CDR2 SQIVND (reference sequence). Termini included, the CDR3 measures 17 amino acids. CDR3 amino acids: CASSVEQGPLYGYTFVF.

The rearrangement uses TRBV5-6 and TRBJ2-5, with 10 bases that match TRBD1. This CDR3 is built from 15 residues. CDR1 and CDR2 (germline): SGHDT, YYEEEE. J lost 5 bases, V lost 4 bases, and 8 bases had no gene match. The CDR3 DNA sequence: TGTGCCAGCAGCGGAGACAGGGGGCGCCGGGAGACCCAGTACTTC. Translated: CASSGDRGRRETQYF.

CDR3 nucleotides: TGTGCCAGCAGCCAAACAGACAGAAATTCACCCCTCCACTTT. Translating gives CASSQTDRNSPLHF. The chain joins TRBV3-1 to TRBJ1-6; D possibly corresponds to TRBD1 (5 bases). From germline, CDR1 is LGHDT and CDR2 YNNKEL (reference sequence). V lost 2 bases, J lost 7 bases, and 9 bases lay in between. This CDR3 comprises 14 residues. The full variable domain, in which reference TRBV3-1 and TRBJ1-6 provide the parts outside the CDR3, is DTAVSQTPKYLVTQMGNDKSIKCEQNLGHDTMYWYKQDSKKFLKIMFSYNNKELIINETVPNRFSPKSPDKAHLNLHINSLELGDSAVYFCASSQTDRNSPLHFGNGTRLTVT.

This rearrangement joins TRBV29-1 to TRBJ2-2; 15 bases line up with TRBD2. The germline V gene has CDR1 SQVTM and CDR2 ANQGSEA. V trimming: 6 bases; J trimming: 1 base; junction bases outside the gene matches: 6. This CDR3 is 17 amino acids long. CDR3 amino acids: CSVGLAGGPLNTGELFF. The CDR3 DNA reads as TGCAGCGTAGGACTAGCGGGAGGGCCTTTGAACACCGGGGAGCTGTTTTTT.

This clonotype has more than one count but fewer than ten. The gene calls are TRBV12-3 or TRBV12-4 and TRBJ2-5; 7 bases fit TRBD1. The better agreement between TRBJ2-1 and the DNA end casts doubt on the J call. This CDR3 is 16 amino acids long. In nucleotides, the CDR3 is TGTGCCAGCACCAATACAGACAGGGTGAATGGCAATGAGCAGTTCTTC. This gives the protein CASTNTDRVNGNEQFF.

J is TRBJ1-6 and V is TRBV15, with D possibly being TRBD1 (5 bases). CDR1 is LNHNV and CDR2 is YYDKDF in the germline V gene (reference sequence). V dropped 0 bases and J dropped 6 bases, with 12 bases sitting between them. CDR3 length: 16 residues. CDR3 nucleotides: TGTGCCACCAGCAGAGATTTACGGGGGGGTAATTCACCCCTCCACTTT. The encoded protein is CATSRDLRGGNSPLHF.

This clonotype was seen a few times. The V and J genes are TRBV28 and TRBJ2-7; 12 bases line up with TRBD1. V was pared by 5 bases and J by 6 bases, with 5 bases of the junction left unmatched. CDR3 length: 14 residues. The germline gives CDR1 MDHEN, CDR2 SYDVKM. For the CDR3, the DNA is TGTGCCAGCAGTCGGGACAGGGGGCTCCTCGAGCAGTACTTC. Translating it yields CASSRDRGLLEQYF.

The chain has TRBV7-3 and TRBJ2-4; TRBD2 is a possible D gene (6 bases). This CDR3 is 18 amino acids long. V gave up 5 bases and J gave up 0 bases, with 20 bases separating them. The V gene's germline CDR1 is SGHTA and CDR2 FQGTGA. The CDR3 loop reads CASSPLVGGKKAKNIQYF. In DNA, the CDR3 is TGTGCCAGCAGCCCACTTGTTGGCGGGAAGAAAGCCAAAAACATTCAGTACTTC.

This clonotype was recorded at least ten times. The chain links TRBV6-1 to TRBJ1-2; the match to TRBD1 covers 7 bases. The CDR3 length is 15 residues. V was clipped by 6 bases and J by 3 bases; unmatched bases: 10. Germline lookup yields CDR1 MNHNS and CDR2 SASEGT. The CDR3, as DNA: TGTGCCAGCAGGATCAAGGGGGCTCTGTACTATGGCTACACCTTC. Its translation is CASRIKGALYYGYTF.

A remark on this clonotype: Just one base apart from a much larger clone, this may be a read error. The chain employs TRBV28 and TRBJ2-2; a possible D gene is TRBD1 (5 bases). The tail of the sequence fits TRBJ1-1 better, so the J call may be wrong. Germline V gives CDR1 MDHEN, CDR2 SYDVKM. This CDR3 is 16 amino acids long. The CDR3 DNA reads TGTGCCAGCAGTTTAGGCTCAGAGGGGAAGAGCACTGAAGCTTTCTTT. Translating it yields CASSLGSEGKSTEAFF.

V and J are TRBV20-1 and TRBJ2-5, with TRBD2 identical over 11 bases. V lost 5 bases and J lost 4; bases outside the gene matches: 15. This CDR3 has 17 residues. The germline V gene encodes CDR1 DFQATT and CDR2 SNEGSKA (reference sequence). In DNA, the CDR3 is TGCAGTGCTGAAAAACAGATAGCGGGAGGGCCCGGAGAGACCCAGTACTTC. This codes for CSAEKQIAGGPGETQYF.

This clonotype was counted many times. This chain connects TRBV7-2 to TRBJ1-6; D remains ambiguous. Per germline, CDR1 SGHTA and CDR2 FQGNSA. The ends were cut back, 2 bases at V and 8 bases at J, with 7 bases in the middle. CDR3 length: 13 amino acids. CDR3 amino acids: CASSLNRDSPLHF. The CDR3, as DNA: TGTGCCAGCAGCTTAAACCGGGATTCACCCCTCCACTTT.

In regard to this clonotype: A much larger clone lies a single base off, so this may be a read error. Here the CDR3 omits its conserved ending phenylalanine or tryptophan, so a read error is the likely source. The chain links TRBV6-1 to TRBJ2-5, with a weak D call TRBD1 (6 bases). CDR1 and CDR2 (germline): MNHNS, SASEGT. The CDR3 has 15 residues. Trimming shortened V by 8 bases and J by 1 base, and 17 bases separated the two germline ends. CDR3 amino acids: CASSPGATGQETQYS. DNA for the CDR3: TGTGCCAGCTCCCCCGGGGCGACAGGCCAAGAGACCCAGTACTCC.

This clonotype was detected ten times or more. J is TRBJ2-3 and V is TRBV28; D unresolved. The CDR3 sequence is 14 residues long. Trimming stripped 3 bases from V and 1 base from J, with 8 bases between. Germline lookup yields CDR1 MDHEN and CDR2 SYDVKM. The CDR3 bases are TGTGCCAGCAGTTTTAGACGGCGCACAGATACGCAGTATTTT. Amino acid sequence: CASSFRRRTDTQYF.

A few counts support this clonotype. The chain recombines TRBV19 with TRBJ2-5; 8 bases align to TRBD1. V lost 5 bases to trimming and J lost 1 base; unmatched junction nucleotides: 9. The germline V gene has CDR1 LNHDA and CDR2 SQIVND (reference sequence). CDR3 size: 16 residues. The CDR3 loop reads CASSPRQGIGQETQYF. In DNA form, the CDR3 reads TGTGCCAGTAGTCCCAGACAGGGGATCGGCCAAGAGACCCAGTACTTC.

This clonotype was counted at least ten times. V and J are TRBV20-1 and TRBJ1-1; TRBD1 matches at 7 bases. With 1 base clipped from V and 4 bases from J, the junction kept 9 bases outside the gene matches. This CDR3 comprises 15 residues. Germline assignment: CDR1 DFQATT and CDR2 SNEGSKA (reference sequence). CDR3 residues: CSARVPKSGGTEAFF. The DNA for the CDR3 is TGCAGTGCTAGAGTGCCTAAATCAGGGGGCACTGAAGCTTTCTTT.

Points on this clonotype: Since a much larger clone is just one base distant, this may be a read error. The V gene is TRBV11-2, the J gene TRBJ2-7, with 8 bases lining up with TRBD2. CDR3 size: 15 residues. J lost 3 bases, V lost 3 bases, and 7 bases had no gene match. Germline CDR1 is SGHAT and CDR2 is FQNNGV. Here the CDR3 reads CASSFGTSRNYEQYF. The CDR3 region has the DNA TGTGCCAGCAGCTTCGGGACTAGTCGCAACTACGAGCAGTACTTC.